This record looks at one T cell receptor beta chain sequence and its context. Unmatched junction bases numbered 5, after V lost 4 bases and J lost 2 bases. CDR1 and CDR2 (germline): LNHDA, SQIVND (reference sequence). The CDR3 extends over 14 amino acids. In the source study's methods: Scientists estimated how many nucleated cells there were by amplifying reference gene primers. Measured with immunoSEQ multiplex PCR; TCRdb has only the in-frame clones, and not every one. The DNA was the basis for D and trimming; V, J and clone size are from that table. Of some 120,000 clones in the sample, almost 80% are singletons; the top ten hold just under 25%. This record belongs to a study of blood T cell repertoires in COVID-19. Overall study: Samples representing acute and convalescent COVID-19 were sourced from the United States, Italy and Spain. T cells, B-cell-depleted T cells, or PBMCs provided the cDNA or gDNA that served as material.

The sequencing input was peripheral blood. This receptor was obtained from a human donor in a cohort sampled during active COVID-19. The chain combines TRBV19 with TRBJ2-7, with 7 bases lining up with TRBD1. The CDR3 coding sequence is TGTGCCAGTAGTACTGCCGGGACAGCCTACGAGCAGTACTTC. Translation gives CASSTAGTAYEQYF.